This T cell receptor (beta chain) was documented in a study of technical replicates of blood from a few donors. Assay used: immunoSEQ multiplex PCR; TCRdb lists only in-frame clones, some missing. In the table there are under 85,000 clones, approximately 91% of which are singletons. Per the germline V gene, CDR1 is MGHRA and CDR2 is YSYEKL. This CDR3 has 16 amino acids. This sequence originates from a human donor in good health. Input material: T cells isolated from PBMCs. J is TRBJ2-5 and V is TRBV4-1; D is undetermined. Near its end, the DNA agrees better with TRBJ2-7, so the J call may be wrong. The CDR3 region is CASSQDLIESSYEQYF. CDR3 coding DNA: TGCGCCAGCAGCCAAGATTTGATAGAGAGCTCCTACGAGCAGTACTTC.